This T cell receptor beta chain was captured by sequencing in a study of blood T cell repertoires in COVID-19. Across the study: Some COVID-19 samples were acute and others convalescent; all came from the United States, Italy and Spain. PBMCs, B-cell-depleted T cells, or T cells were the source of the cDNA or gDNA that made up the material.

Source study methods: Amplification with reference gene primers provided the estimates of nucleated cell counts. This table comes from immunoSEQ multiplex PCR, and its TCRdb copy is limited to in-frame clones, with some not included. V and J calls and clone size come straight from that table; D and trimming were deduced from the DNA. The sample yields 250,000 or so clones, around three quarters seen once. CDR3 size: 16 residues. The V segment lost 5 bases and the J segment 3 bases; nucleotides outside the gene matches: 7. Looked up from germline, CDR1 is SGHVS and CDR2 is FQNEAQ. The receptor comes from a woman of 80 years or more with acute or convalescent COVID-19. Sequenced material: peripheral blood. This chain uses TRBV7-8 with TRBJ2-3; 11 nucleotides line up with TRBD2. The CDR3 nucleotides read TGTGCCAGCAGCCGAGGCACTAGCGGGGGTACAGATACGCAGTATTTT. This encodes CASSRGTSGGTDTQYF. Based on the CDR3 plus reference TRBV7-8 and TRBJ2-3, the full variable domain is GAGVSQSPRYKVAKRGQDVALRCDPISGHVSLFWYQQALGQGPEFLTYFQNEAQLDKSGLPSDRFFAERPEGSVSTLKIQRTQQEDSAVYLCASSRGTSGGTDTQYFGPGTRLTVL.